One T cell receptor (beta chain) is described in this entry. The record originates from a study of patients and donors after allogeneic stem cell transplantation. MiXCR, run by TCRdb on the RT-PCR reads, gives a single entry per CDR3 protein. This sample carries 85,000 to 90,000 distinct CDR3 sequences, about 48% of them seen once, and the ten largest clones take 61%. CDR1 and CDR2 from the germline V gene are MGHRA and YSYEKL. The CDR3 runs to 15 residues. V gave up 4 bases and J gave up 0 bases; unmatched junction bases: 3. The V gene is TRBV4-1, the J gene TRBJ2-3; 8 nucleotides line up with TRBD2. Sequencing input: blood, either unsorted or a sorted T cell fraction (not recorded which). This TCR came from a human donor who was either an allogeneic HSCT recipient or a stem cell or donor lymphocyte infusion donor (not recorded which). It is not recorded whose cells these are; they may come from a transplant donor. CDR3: CASSRGLASTDTQYF. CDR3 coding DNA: TGCGCCAGCAGCCGAGGACTAGCAAGCACAGATACGCAGTATTTT.